These 28 T cell receptor beta chains were sequenced from one sample in a study of lymphopenia after photon versus proton radiotherapy. Generated by immunoSEQ multiplex PCR, the TCRdb table keeps only in-frame clones and is missing some. The table has 37,000 or so clones, over 75% seen once. The specimen comprised peripheral blood, sampled from a patient treated with photon-based radiotherapy. Receptor source: a man in his fifties with gastric cancer.

The chain is built from TRBV25-1 and TRBJ1-1; D gene ambiguous. The CDR3 is 15 residues long. Germline CDR1 and CDR2: MGHDK and SYGVNS. The V end was cut by 2 bases, the J end by 3 bases, with 13 bases between. CDR3 in DNA: TGTGCCAGCAGTGAAGACTATCCAATTTACACTGAAGCTTTCTTT. Translation gives CASSEDYPIYTEAFF.

The V and J genes are TRBV5-6 and TRBJ2-7, with a weak D call TRBD2 (6 bases). In germline, CDR1 is SGHDT, CDR2 YYEEEE. This CDR3 is built from 13 residues. V gave up 0 bases and J gave up 3 bases, with 7 bases separating them. Here the CDR3 reads CASSLGTNYEQYF. In DNA, the CDR3 is TGTGCCAGCAGCTTGGGGACTAACTACGAGCAGTACTTC.

J is TRBJ2-2 and V is TRBV21-1; the listed D gene, TRBD2, was not tested against the DNA. TRBV21-1 is marked as a pseudogene. The CDR3 totals 20 residues. CDR3 loop: CASSKEPGTSGSRYTGELFF. Written as DNA, the CDR3 is TGTGCCAGCAGCAAAGAACCCGGGACTAGCGGGAGTAGGTACACCGGGGAGCTGTTTTTT.

The CDR3 sequence: CASSQRGAVSGELFF. CDR3 DNA sequence: TGTGCCAGCAGTCAACGGGGAGCTGTATCCGGGGAGCTGTTTTTT. The rearrangement joins TRBV5-5 to TRBJ2-2, with D perhaps matching TRBD2 (5 bases). This CDR3 is built from 15 residues. Per germline, CDR1 SGHKS and CDR2 YYEKEE (reference sequence). V was shortened by 5 bases and J by 6 bases, with 17 bases between the two germline ends.

The V and J genes are TRBV27 and TRBJ2-2; D possibly corresponds to TRBD1 (6 bases). Trimming took off 2 bases at V and 0 bases at J, with 10 bases between the two ends. CDR1 is MNHEY and CDR2 is SMNVEV in the germline V gene (reference sequence). There are 16 residues in the CDR3. The CDR3 DNA is TGTGCCAGCAGTTTAGAGCAGGGGCCGAACACCGGGGAGCTGTTTTTT. It translates to CASSLEQGPNTGELFF.

V and J are TRBV4-2 and TRBJ1-5; D is unclear. The germline CDR1 and CDR2 sequences are LGHNA and YNFKEQ. This CDR3 comprises 15 residues. V lost 1 base and J lost 1, with 8 bases in between. Written as DNA, the CDR3 is TGTGCCAGCAGCCAAGTTGAGGGAAGCAATCAGCCCCAGCATTTT. Amino acid sequence: CASSQVEGSNQPQHF.

This clone was observed a few times. This chain joins TRBV18 and TRBJ1-2; no firm D call. Germline V CDR1 and CDR2: KGHSH, LQKENI. The CDR3 totals 15 residues. With 0 bases removed from V and 8 bases from J, the gap between germline ends came to 16 bases. CDR3 sequence (DNA): TGTGCCAGCTCACCACCGACGAGTCCCGTGAGGGGCTACACCTTC. Translation: CASSPPTSPVRGYTF.

The chain is built from TRBV27 and TRBJ2-1, with 9 nucleotides matching TRBD2. The CDR3 runs to 18 residues. V was pared by 2 bases and J by 8 bases, with 16 bases of the junction left unmatched. Germline V gives CDR1 MNHEY, CDR2 SMNVEV (reference sequence). The CDR3 DNA sequence: TGTGCCAGCAGTTTAATTATGGGGGGCGGGAGGGCCGAGTATGAGCAGTTCTTC. Its protein is CASSLIMGGGRAEYEQFF.

This clone was seen a few times. The CDR3 DNA reads as TGCACCAGCAGCCAAGGGCTAGCGGGAGGCACCCTGGGGGAGCAGTACTTC. Residues: CTSSQGLAGGTLGEQYF. The J gene is TRBJ2-7, the V gene TRBV1; TRBD2 is the table's D call and was not checked against the DNA. TRBV1 is listed as a pseudogene. This CDR3 region has 17 residues.

The genes are TRBV18 and TRBJ2-5, with D maybe TRBD2 (5 bases). Matching the DNA end better, TRBJ2-7 makes the J call doubtful. The CDR3 consists of 15 residues. The V gene's germline CDR1 is KGHSH and CDR2 LQKENI. CDR3 sequence (DNA): TGTGCCAGCTCACCAAGTCTCGGGTTCGGGAACGAGCAGTACTTC. Its protein product is CASSPSLGFGNEQYF.

The chain is built from TRBV30 and TRBJ2-1, with D unclear. The germline V and J ends were trimmed by 1 base and 4 bases, with 11 bases remaining between them. Germline V lookup: CDR1 GTSNPN, CDR2 SVGIG (reference sequence). This CDR3 region has 14 residues. For the CDR3, the DNA is TGTGCCTGGAGTGCTACTACCGTTTACAATGAGCAGTTCTTC. Translating it yields CAWSATTVYNEQFF.

The chain carries TRBV6-1 and TRBJ2-5; D is undetermined. Germline V gene sequence: CDR1 MNHNS, CDR2 SASEGT. The CDR3 contains 12 residues. Trimming took off 7 bases at V and 5 bases at J, with 11 bases between the two ends. CDR3 residues: CASNWNRETQYF. The CDR3 bases are TGTGCCAGCAACTGGAATAGGGAGACCCAGTACTTC.

The gene calls are TRBV5-1 and TRBJ2-4, with 10 bases that match TRBD1. Germline values: CDR1 SGHRS, CDR2 YFSETQ. The CDR3 covers 15 residues. J lost 6 bases, V lost 4 bases, and 7 bases had no gene match. CDR3: CASSHARTGGNIQYF. CDR3 DNA sequence: TGCGCCAGCAGCCACGCTAGGACAGGGGGAAACATTCAGTACTTC.

The chain carries TRBV29-1 and TRBJ2-5; D remains unclear. The V gene lost 7 bases and the J gene lost 7 bases, with 19 bases spanning the gap. Germline CDR1 and CDR2: SQVTM and ANQGSEA. The CDR3 covers 13 residues. The chain's CDR3 is CSANFPIKGTQYF. CDR3 DNA sequence: TGCAGCGCCAATTTCCCCATTAAAGGGACCCAGTACTTC.

This clone is a singleton in its sample. The chain couples TRBV25-1 to TRBJ1-1; no clear D. V was clipped by 3 bases and J by 1 base, with 12 bases between them. The CDR3 loop spans 15 amino acids. Germline values: CDR1 MGHDK, CDR2 SYGVNS. CDR3 in amino acids: CASSESPDGNTEAFF. The DNA for the CDR3 is TGTGCCAGCAGTGAGAGCCCGGACGGGAACACTGAAGCTTTCTTT.

The chain employs TRBV21-1 and TRBJ2-2; TRBD1 reflects the table's D call only, with no check against the DNA. TRBV21-1 is a pseudogene segment. The CDR3 runs 15 residues. The CDR3 reads CASSKVGGNTGELFF. In DNA form, the CDR3 reads TGTGCCAGCAGCAAAGTAGGGGGAAACACCGGGGAGCTGTTTTTT.

This rearrangement joins TRBV12-5 to TRBJ2-7; TRBD1 matches 7 bases. The CDR3 has 18 amino acids. With 0 bases clipped from V and 2 bases from J, the junction kept 13 bases outside the gene matches. The germline gives CDR1 LGHNT, CDR2 FRNRAP. The CDR3 coding sequence is TGTGCTAGTGGTTTGGTCTTAACAGGGACAGATGACGCCTACGAGCAGTACTTC. It specifies CASGLVLTGTDDAYEQYF.

This chain links TRBV9 with TRBJ2-2, with D possibly being TRBD2 (5 bases). CDR1 is SGDLS, CDR2 YYNGEE, per germline. V lost 1 base, J lost 2 bases, and 9 bases lay in between. This CDR3 comprises 15 residues. In nucleotides, the CDR3 is TGTGCCAGCAGCGTAAGCGGTTCTAACACCGGGGAGCTGTTTTTT. It encodes CASSVSGSNTGELFF.

V and J are TRBV5-4 and TRBJ1-1; maybe TRBD1 (5 bases). Trimming pared 1 base from V and 6 bases from J, leaving 7 bases between. The V gene's germline CDR1 is SGHNT and CDR2 YYREEE (reference sequence). The CDR3 runs 12 residues. The CDR3 reads CASSLQGAEAFF. CDR3 nucleotides: TGTGCCAGCAGCTTGCAAGGGGCTGAAGCTTTCTTT.

A note on this clone: The identical CDR3 is also encoded by other nucleotide sequences in the sample. The chain carries TRBV28 and TRBJ2-5; 8 nucleotides line up with TRBD1. Germline V gives CDR1 MDHEN, CDR2 SYDVKM. This CDR3 spans 14 amino acids. The ends lost 1 base at V and 5 bases at J; junction bases unmatched: 3. CDR3 DNA sequence: TGTGCCAGCAGTTTATCAGGGGGCGGGGAGACCCAGTACTTC. Translating it yields CASSLSGGGETQYF.

A single count supports this clone. The chain combines TRBV7-6 with TRBJ1-6, with 9 bases aligning to TRBD1. This CDR3 has 15 amino acids. Germline V lookup: CDR1 SGHVS, CDR2 FNYEAQ. The V and J ends lost 3 bases and 10 bases, in that order; junction bases with no gene match: 7. This CDR3 reads CASSFGTGWNSPLHF. DNA for the CDR3: TGTGCCAGCAGCTTCGGGACAGGGTGGAACTCACCCCTCCACTTT.

J is TRBJ2-7 and V is TRBV11-2; D possibly corresponds to TRBD2 (5 bases). Trimming left V 5 bases short and J 3 bases short, with 14 bases between. Germline V lookup: CDR1 SGHAT, CDR2 FQNNGV. The CDR3 has 14 amino acids. The CDR3: CASSALRRIYEQYF. DNA of the CDR3: TGTGCCAGCAGCGCCCTGAGGAGGATCTACGAGCAGTACTTC.

This rearrangement joins TRBV7-9 to TRBJ2-3; a weak D match, TRBD2 (5 bases). This CDR3 contains 14 residues. The V end was cut by 6 bases, the J end by 8 bases, with 18 bases between. Germline CDR1 reads SEHNR; CDR2 reads FQNEAQ (reference sequence). The CDR3 reads CASSLPGDLVTQYF. Written as DNA, the CDR3 is TGTGCCAGCAGTCTACCCGGGGATCTGGTTACGCAGTATTTT.

This chain uses TRBV27 with TRBJ1-2; D perhaps matches TRBD1 (6 bases). Trimming left V 5 bases short and J 4 bases short, with 17 bases between. Germline lookup yields CDR1 MNHEY and CDR2 SMNVEV (reference sequence). The CDR3 runs to 15 residues. The CDR3 bases are TGTGCCAGCAGTCTAGGGGGGCCGTTGGGCTATGGCTACACCTTC. It yields the protein CASSLGGPLGYGYTF.

The J gene is TRBJ2-7, the V gene TRBV28; D is perhaps TRBD2 (5 bases). The germline V gene encodes CDR1 MDHEN and CDR2 SYDVKM. This CDR3 region has 12 residues. Between the trimmed V and J ends, which lost 1 base and 5 bases, there was a span of 6 bases. The CDR3 DNA reads as TGTGCCAGCAGTTTATCGAGGGACGAGCAGTACTTC. Amino acid sequence: CASSLSRDEQYF.

By sample fraction, this clone is medium-sized. The rearrangement uses TRBV15 and TRBJ2-3; TRBD2 matches 9 bases. This CDR3 region has 16 residues. After removal of 0 bases from V and 4 bases from J, the junction contained 5 bases not matched to a gene. Germline V gene lookup returns CDR1 LNHNV and CDR2 YYDKDF (reference sequence). This CDR3 reads CATSRDLAGGADTQYF. For the CDR3, the DNA is TGTGCCACCAGCAGAGATCTTGCGGGAGGGGCAGATACGCAGTATTTT.

The genes are TRBV6-5 and TRBJ2-7; D remains ambiguous. The CDR3 sequence is 13 residues long. In germline, CDR1 is MNHEY, CDR2 SVGAGI. Trimming shortened V by 6 bases and J by 0 bases, and 9 bases separated the two germline ends. CDR3 DNA: TGTGCCAGCAGCCTGTCACCCTCCTACGAGCAGTACTTC. Translated: CASSLSPSYEQYF.

The rearrangement joins TRBV6-1 to TRBJ2-3, with 9 positions matching TRBD2. Trimming took 8 bases from V and 2 from J; bases not matched to a gene: 5. CDR3 size: 14 residues. Germline V gene lookup returns CDR1 MNHNS and CDR2 SASEGT. CDR3 residues: CASRASGNTDTQYF. For the CDR3, the DNA is TGTGCCAGCCGGGCTAGCGGGAACACAGATACGCAGTATTTT.